The rows below give T cell receptor beta chains drawn from one sample of a study of technical replicates of blood from a few donors. Measured with immunoSEQ multiplex PCR; TCRdb has only the in-frame clones, and not every one. The sample has under 100,000 clones, roughly 95% seen once. Sequencing used T cells isolated from PBMCs. These receptors were taken from a human donor in good health. The CDR3 runs from the conserved cysteine through the conserved F or W. The order of the fields is D gene, clone size, CDR3 length, V gene, J gene, CDR3 protein, CDR3 DNA. The D gene is left open where the match is weak. Clone size is not always given. Where it is, it says once, few, many or a class for expanded clones.

-	-	15	TRBV13	TRBJ1-1	CASSWVELGSSEAFF	TGTGCCAGCAGCTGGGTCGAGCTCGGGTCGAGTGAAGCTTTCTTT
-	-	21	TRBV21-1	TRBJ2-1	CASSKGGRPVAGHRSYNEQFF	TGTGCCAGCAGCAAAGGGGGGCGACCTGTGGCGGGCCATAGATCCTACAATGAGCAGTTCTTC
-	-	16	TRBV30	TRBJ1-5	CAWSGLREGFDQPQHF	TGTGCCTGGAGTGGACTGCGAGAAGGATTCGATCAGCCCCAGCATTTT
-	-	14	TRBV4-2	TRBJ1-2	CASSQVDRNNGYTF	TGTGCCAGCAGCCAAGTCGACAGGAATAATGGCTACACCTTC
-	-	12	TRBV5-5	TRBJ2-7	CASSYQGGEQYF	TGTGCCAGCAGCTACCAGGGCGGCGAGCAGTACTTC
TRBD1	-	14	TRBV4-2	TRBJ1-1	CASSPPGQVGEAFF	TGTGCCAGCAGCCCCCCGGGACAGGTAGGTGAAGCTTTCTTT
-	-	14	TRBV28	TRBJ2-2	CASSPLPNTGELFF	TGTGCCAGCAGCCCCCTACCGAACACCGGGGAGCTGTTTTTT
-	-	13	TRBV28	TRBJ2-5	CASSFNLEETQYF	TGTGCCAGCAGTTTCAATCTCGAGGAGACCCAGTACTTC
-	-	16	TRBV11-3	TRBJ2-1	CASSPLILVPYNEQFF	TGTGCCAGCAGCCCCCTCATCCTAGTTCCCTACAATGAGCAGTTCTTC
-	-	14	TRBV18	TRBJ2-2	CASSQKTGPGELFF	TGTGCCAGCTCCCAGAAAACAGGGCCCGGGGAGCTGTTTTTT
TRBD1	-	16	TRBV7-9	TRBJ2-3	CASSWARGLQTDTQYF	TGTGCCAGCAGTTGGGCCAGGGGGCTTCAGACAGATACGCAGTATTTT
-	-	15	TRBV11-2	TRBJ1-2	CASSPRTAFNYGYTF	TGTGCCAGCAGCCCCAGGACAGCCTTTAACTATGGCTACACCTTC
TRBD1	-	12	TRBV6-5	TRBJ2-5	CASSRDRETQYF	TGTGCCAGCAGCAGGGACAGAGAGACCCAGTACTTC
TRBD2	-	14	TRBV5-4	TRBJ2-1	CASSLGSGLAEQFF	TGTGCCAGCAGCTTGGGTTCGGGACTAGCGGAGCAGTTCTTC
TRBD1	-	15	TRBV9	TRBJ2-3	CASSRTGASTDTQYF	TGTGCCAGCAGTCGGACAGGGGCAAGCACAGATACGCAGTATTTT
TRBD2	-	16	TRBV27	TRBJ2-7	CASSWGLAVGSYEQYF	TGTGCCAGCAGTTGGGGACTAGCGGTAGGGTCCTACGAGCAGTACTTC
-	-	12	TRBV29-1	TRBJ2-7	CSVGNRVDEQYF	TGCAGCGTTGGAAACAGGGTCGACGAGCAGTACTTC
-	once	15	TRBV11-1	TRBJ2-3	CASSLLPGVVDTQYF	TGTGCCAGCAGCTTACTGCCGGGAGTGGTAGATACGCAGTATTTT
TRBD2	-	17	TRBV30	TRBJ2-1	CAWRELAGGFSYNEQFF	TGTGCCTGGAGAGAACTAGCGGGAGGCTTCTCCTACAATGAGCAGTTCTTC
TRBD2	-	15	TRBV5-1	TRBJ2-5	CASSLSGTRRETQYF	TGCGCCAGCAGCTTGAGCGGGACGAGGCGAGAGACCCAGTACTTC
-	-	16	TRBV7-2	TRBJ1-4	CASSLVGGGKGEKLFF	TGTGCCAGCAGCTTAGTAGGTGGGGGCAAGGGTGAAAAACTGTTTTTT
TRBD2	-	13	TRBV7-9	TRBJ2-1	CATRRAGANEQFF	TGTGCCACCCGCCGGGCGGGAGCCAATGAGCAGTTCTTC
TRBD1	-	15	TRBV6-6	TRBJ1-2	CASSALRGSNYGYTF	TGTGCCAGCAGTGCGCTCAGGGGGTCTAACTATGGCTACACCTTC
TRBD2	-	20	TRBV6-8	TRBJ2-1	CASSYAPGLAGDGSYNEQFF	TGTGCCAGCAGTTACGCCCCGGGACTAGCGGGAGACGGCTCCTACAATGAGCAGTTCTTC
TRBD1	-	15	TRBV7-3	TRBJ2-5	CASSLTGQGLETQYF	TGTGCCAGCAGCTTAACCGGACAGGGGTTGGAGACCCAGTACTTC